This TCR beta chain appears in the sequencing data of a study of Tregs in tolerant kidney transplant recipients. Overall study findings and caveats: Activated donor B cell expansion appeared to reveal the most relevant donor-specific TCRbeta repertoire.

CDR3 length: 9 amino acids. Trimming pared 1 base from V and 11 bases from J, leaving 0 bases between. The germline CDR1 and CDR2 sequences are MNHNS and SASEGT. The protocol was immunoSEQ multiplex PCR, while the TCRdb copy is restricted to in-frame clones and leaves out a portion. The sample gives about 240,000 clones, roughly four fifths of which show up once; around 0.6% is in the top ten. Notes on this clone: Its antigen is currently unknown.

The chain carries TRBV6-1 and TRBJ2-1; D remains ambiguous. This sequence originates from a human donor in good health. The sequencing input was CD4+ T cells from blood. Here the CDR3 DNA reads TGTGCCAGCAGTGAAGAGCAGTTCTTC. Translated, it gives CASSEEQFF.